Given below is one T cell receptor beta chain in context. What it binds is not known. The method was immunoSEQ multiplex PCR; TCRdb's version includes in-frame clones alone and lacks a portion of them. The table includes just over 65,000 clones, under 70% detected once. This CDR3 comprises 13 residues. The germline CDR1 and CDR2 sequences are SGDLS and YYNGEE. J gave up 7 bases and V 3 bases, and 5 bases lay outside the gene matches. This entry belongs to a study of cytotoxic CD8 clonotypes in ibrutinib-treated CLL. At the level of the study: The patients, over ten relapsed/refractory and approximately 15 treatment-naive, included around 17 who were IGHV unmutated. Among patients, about 25 responded partially and 2 completely; around 15 then stayed remitted and around 12 progressed after median approximately 70 months. Study-level points and caveats: On treatment, the uncommon public clonotypes contracted or remained stable.

The TCR was taken from a human donor with chronic lymphocytic leukemia. The chain recombines TRBV9 with TRBJ1-2, with 8 bases lining up with TRBD1. The material was PBMCs, obtained after 12 months of ibrutinib treatment. For the CDR3, the DNA is TGTGCCAGCAGCGACCGGACAGGGAGTGGCTACACCTTC. Protein product: CASSDRTGSGYTF.